This T cell receptor beta chain was profiled in a study of T-cell memory formation after mild COVID-19. In the study overall: Clusters of TCRs were largely donor specific.

Study-wide findings and caveats: Contracting clones, day 15 to 85, had balanced CD4/CD8, and later expanders favored CD4+. The appearance of some responding clones in pre-infection memory suggested that cross-reactive memory joined.

About this clonotype itself: Its antigen is unidentified.

5'RACE, which relied on constant-segment primers, yielded TCR alpha and TCR beta cDNA libraries carrying sample barcodes and UMIs. MiXCR, applied by TCRdb to the 5' RACE reads, yields one record per CDR3 protein. The table lists some 600,000 distinct CDR3 sequences, 15% to 20% of them singletons. CDR1 is SGHKS, CDR2 YYEKEE, per germline (reference sequence). CDR3 length equals 16 residues. The junction had 11 bases not matched to a gene; V was cut back by 4 bases and J by 3 bases. This TCR derives from an adult woman who had mild COVID-19 (a few samples of this study predate the infection). Cell type and time point are not known. Sequencing input: PBMCs or a T cell subset sorted from them (not recorded which). This sequence joins TRBV5-5 and TRBJ2-7, with TRBD1 matching 9 bases. The CDR3 DNA sequence: TGTGCCAGCAGCACAAGCCCCGGGACAGGGATCTACGAGCAGTACTTC. Protein: CASSTSPGTGIYEQYF. The entire variable domain, with the rest obtained from reference TRBV5-5 and TRBJ2-7, is as follows: DAGVTQSPTHLIKTRGQQVTLRCSPISGHKSVSWYQQVLGQGPQFIFQYYEKEERGRGNFPDRFSARQFPNYSSELNVNALLLGDSALYLCASSTSPGTGIYEQYFGPGTRLTVT.